This TCR beta chain was retrieved from a study of OX40 agonist ivuxolimab in advanced cancers. Some background on the complete study: Ivuxolimab was an agonistic, fully human IgG2 monoclonal antibody directed against OX40 (CD134), a costimulatory receptor. Prior anti-PD-1, anti-PD-L1 or anti-CTLA-4 therapy was permitted, and checkpoint inhibitors had been received by roughly 42% of dose-escalation patients. Three dose-escalation patients achieved partial responses, one with hepatocellular carcinoma and two with cutaneous melanoma. The paper reports the monotherapy dose-escalation portion (N of about 50 patients) of the phase I ivuxolimab trial. A male proportion of approximately 83% and a mean age of roughly 55 years, ranging from roughly 23 to 80, were recorded for the dose-escalation cohort. Of the 50 to 55 dose-escalation patients, hepatocellular carcinoma was present in approximately 20, melanoma in around 15, renal cell carcinoma in 9 and head and neck cancer in 9. Peripheral TCRbeta sequencing aimed to test whether ivuxolimab altered TCR sequence diversity and caused clonal T-cell expansion. Intravenous ivuxolimab was administered to patients every 2 weeks at six dose levels: 0.01, 0.1, 0.3, 1.5, 3 and 10 mg/kg.

The table lists this clone with a few counts. Its antigen remains unidentified. Nothing much larger sits one base from this clone, and base qualities are not available. Genomic DNA was extracted from sorted cells for sequencing of the TCRbeta CDR3 region. The immunoSEQ Assay was used to sequence the TCRbeta CDR3 regions. This is the immuneACCESS table as TCRdb keeps it, with only in-frame sequences that have V and J called. A part of the clones is gone; compared with another copy, unresolved V genes explain less than half, and the rest is unexplained. The sample table shows approximately 90,000 clones, and roughly 87% are seen once. 1.4% to 1.5% of the sample comes from the top ten. CDR3 length: 19 amino acids, cysteine to phenylalanine. Only the CDR3 DNA is retained, 57 bases long and in frame from the first base. The trial excluded patients who had a history of autoimmune disease or were on systemic immunosuppression. Peripheral blood for TCR sequencing was collected from all dose cohorts at baseline, on cycle 4 day 1, and on cycle 7 day 1. Samples came from an open-label, multicenter, first-in-human phase I dose-escalation trial of ivuxolimab. Adults with locally advanced or metastatic melanoma, renal cell carcinoma, hepatocellular carcinoma or head and neck squamous cell carcinoma were enrolled in the trial. Before TCR sequencing, CD4+ and CD8+ T cells were separately sorted from peripheral blood.

Beyond this particular receptor, the publication reports: Which antigens the clonally expanded peripheral T cells were specific for was not determined. At doses from 0.1 to 3.0 mg/kg, clonal expansion was seen in both CD4+ and CD8+ blood T cells between baseline and week 6. After ivuxolimab, CD8+ T cells had more expanded clones than CD4+ T cells on average. Low levels of normalized T-cell clonal expansion were also seen in some nonresponding patients. In the 0.1-3.0 mg/kg groups, partial responders were among the patients with the lowest normalized peripheral clonal expansion, particularly in CD8+ T cells.

Sequencing used CD4+ or CD8+ T cells sorted from blood, obtained in a trial of the OX40 agonist ivuxolimab. The rearrangement joined TRBV21-1 to TRBJ1-3. TRBV21-1 is noted as a pseudogene. This receptor was taken from an adult with an advanced solid tumor such as melanoma, head and neck, liver or kidney cancer. The DNA sequence follows: TGTGCCAGCCTAAGGGCAACCGCGACACCGAAAAACTCTGGAAACACCATATATTTT. Its protein reads: CASLRATATPKNSGNTIYF.